The 25 T cell receptor beta chains listed next were all sequenced from one sample in a study of T cell changes during pregnancy in multiple sclerosis. Generated by immunoSEQ multiplex PCR, the TCRdb table keeps only in-frame clones and is missing some. The repertoire has about 130,000 clones, approximately 96% of them found once; the top ten carry roughly 0.45%. The sequenced sample was peripheral blood, obtained after pregnancy. The origin of the receptors is a female donor with multiple sclerosis, enrolled in a pregnancy study.

CDR3 in DNA: TGTGCCAGCAGTGATGTACCCGGGGACACCTACGAGCAGTACTTC. Residues: CASSDVPGDTYEQYF. The rearrangement uses TRBV2 and TRBJ2-7; a possible D gene is TRBD1 (6 bases). Germline assignment: CDR1 SNHLY and CDR2 FYNNEI. The CDR3 sequence is 15 residues long. V lost 3 bases and J 2 bases, leaving 14 bases between the germline ends.

The V call is TRBV10-3, the J call TRBJ1-5, with D unclear. The germline CDR1 and CDR2 sequences are ENHRY and SYGVKD. The CDR3 is made up of 12 amino acids. V gave up 11 bases and J gave up 2 bases, with 10 bases separating them. In nucleotides, the CDR3 is TGTGCCGCCGGTGAGCGCAATCAGCCCCAGCATTTT. Translation: CAAGERNQPQHF.

V is TRBV30 and J is TRBJ2-7, with 7 nucleotides matching TRBD2. Germline CDR1 GTSNPN, CDR2 SVGIG (reference sequence). CDR3 length equals 14 residues. V trimming: 8 bases; J trimming: 4 bases; junction bases outside the gene matches: 14. The chain's CDR3 is CAARDWGGSYEQYF. The CDR3 nucleotides are TGTGCCGCGCGGGACTGGGGAGGGTCATACGAGCAGTACTTC.

The chain employs TRBV30 and TRBJ1-2, with 12 positions matching TRBD1. This CDR3 region has 14 residues. Germline-derived CDR1 and CDR2 are GTSNPN and SVGIG (reference sequence). The trim removed 4 bases at V and 5 bases at J, leaving 5 bases unmatched. CDR3 loop: CAWTRDRGQYGYTF. DNA for the CDR3: TGTGCCTGGACCCGGGACAGGGGGCAGTATGGCTACACCTTC.

This chain joins TRBV5-4 and TRBJ2-5; 7 bases are shared with TRBD2. CDR3 length: 14 amino acids. V was clipped by 5 bases and J by 5 bases; unmatched bases: 9. Germline CDR1 reads SGHNT; CDR2 reads YYREEE (reference sequence). The CDR3 DNA reads TGTGCCAGCAGTTCTACCGGACTAGAGGAGACCCAGTACTTC. It specifies CASSSTGLEETQYF.

This chain connects TRBV11-2 to TRBJ2-2; D remains ambiguous. V lost 0 bases to trimming and J lost 1 base, with 6 bases between them. Germline V CDR1 and CDR2: SGHAT, FQNNGV. The CDR3 consists of 15 residues. The CDR3 sequence: CASSLEAGNTGELFF. DNA for the CDR3: TGTGCCAGCAGCTTAGAGGCAGGGAACACCGGGGAGCTGTTTTTT.

The gene calls are TRBV2 and TRBJ2-1, with unresolved D. Germline V gene lookup returns CDR1 SNHLY and CDR2 FYNNEI. The CDR3 is 12 residues long. V was trimmed by 3 bases and J by 4 bases, leaving 4 bases between them. CDR3 nucleotides: TGTGCCAGCAGTGACCCTTACAATGAGCAGTTCTTC. The encoded protein is CASSDPYNEQFF.

The V gene is TRBV2, the J gene TRBJ2-7; unclear D gene. The CDR3 spans 11 residues. Trimming stripped 7 bases from V and 3 bases from J, with 7 bases between. CDR1 is SNHLY, CDR2 FYNNEI, per germline. The CDR3 sequence: CASIRNYEQYF. The CDR3 DNA sequence: TGTGCCAGCATTAGAAACTACGAGCAGTACTTC.

The V and J genes are TRBV10-3 and TRBJ1-1; 10 positions match TRBD1. With 10 bases clipped from V and 2 bases from J, the junction kept 13 bases outside the gene matches. The germline V gene has CDR1 ENHRY and CDR2 SYGVKD. The CDR3 spans 16 residues. CDR3 nucleotides: TGTGCCACCTACCGCGAAGGGACAGGGGTTAACACTGAAGCTTTCTTT. Protein: CATYREGTGVNTEAFF.

The chain uses TRBV4-2 and TRBJ2-6; TRBD1 aligns across 8 bases. This CDR3 region has 20 residues. J gave up 0 bases and V 2 bases, and 12 bases lay outside the gene matches. Germline V gives CDR1 LGHNA, CDR2 YNFKEQ. For the CDR3, the DNA is TGTGCCAGCAGCCAATACACGGACAGGGCCGCATTCTCTGGGGCCAACGTCCTGACTTTC. Translation: CASSQYTDRAAFSGANVLTF.

The V and J genes are TRBV14 and TRBJ2-3; no clear D gene. This CDR3 region has 16 residues. V lost 1 base to trimming and J lost 4 bases, with 15 bases between them. Germline V lookup: CDR1 SGHDN, CDR2 FVKESK. The CDR3 is CASSQVAGHSSDTQYF. CDR3 nucleotides: TGTGCCAGCAGCCAAGTGGCAGGCCATTCCTCAGATACGCAGTATTTT.

This rearrangement joins TRBV28 to TRBJ1-2, with TRBD1 identical over 9 bases. V trimming: 9 bases; J trimming: 2 bases; junction bases outside the gene matches: 10. The germline gives CDR1 MDHEN, CDR2 SYDVKM. The CDR3 is 15 residues long. The CDR3: CASGRSQGANYGYTF. CDR3 in DNA: TGTGCCAGTGGGAGGTCACAGGGGGCCAACTATGGCTACACCTTC.

This chain uses TRBV18 with TRBJ2-3; weak D call: TRBD2 (8 bases). The CDR3 covers 16 residues. Looked up from germline, CDR1 is KGHSH and CDR2 is LQKENI. V dropped 5 bases and J dropped 0 bases, with 15 bases sitting between them. The CDR3 reads CASSSGGDSSTDTQYF. The CDR3 bases are TGTGCCAGCTCATCGGGGGGGGACAGCAGCACAGATACGCAGTATTTT.

This clone has only one observation. The chain employs TRBV28 and TRBJ2-7, with no clear D. The CDR3 is made up of 15 amino acids. The germline CDR1 and CDR2 sequences are MDHEN and SYDVKM. The V end lost 7 bases, the J end lost 5 bases, and 21 bases lay between the germline ends. The CDR3 protein is CASTQSSGFLNEQYF. DNA of the CDR3: TGTGCCAGCACCCAAAGCTCGGGTTTTCTGAACGAGCAGTACTTC.

A single count supports this clone. The chain is built from TRBV27 and TRBJ2-1; tentative D call: TRBD2 (7 bases). The V gene lost 6 bases and the J gene lost 0 bases, with 15 bases spanning the gap. The CDR3 runs to 16 residues. The germline gives CDR1 MNHEY, CDR2 SMNVEV (reference sequence). The CDR3 region is CASSRGAGSSYNEQFF. The CDR3 DNA follows: TGTGCCAGCAGCCGGGGGGCAGGGAGCTCCTACAATGAGCAGTTCTTC.

This rearrangement joins TRBV5-1 to TRBJ2-2; no clear D gene. The CDR3 loop spans 16 amino acids. V was cut by 0 bases and J by 2 bases, with 11 bases left in between. Germline V lookup: CDR1 SGHRS, CDR2 YFSETQ. CDR3 coding DNA: TGCGCCAGCAGCTTGGAGAGTCGGGTTAACACCGGGGAGCTGTTTTTT. This codes for CASSLESRVNTGELFF.

The chain links TRBV9 to TRBJ2-7, with TRBD2 identical over 10 bases. This CDR3 is built from 14 residues. Per the germline V gene, CDR1 is SGDLS and CDR2 is YYNGEE. After removal of 4 bases from V and 5 bases from J, the junction contained 6 bases not matched to a gene. The CDR3 spells CASSPGLAKNEQYF. CDR3 nucleotides: TGTGCCAGCAGCCCGGGACTAGCGAAGAACGAGCAGTACTTC.

This chain joins TRBV29-1 and TRBJ2-1, with 10 bases fitting TRBD2. Germline V gives CDR1 SQVTM, CDR2 ANQGSEA. Unmatched junction bases numbered 8, after V lost 3 bases and J lost 9 bases. CDR3 length: 14 amino acids. CDR3: CSVDRLAGEPEQFF. In DNA, the CDR3 is TGCAGCGTTGATAGGCTAGCGGGAGAGCCTGAGCAGTTCTTC.

V usage is TRBV7-3 and J usage is TRBJ2-1; D may be TRBD2 (5 bases). The germline V and J ends were trimmed by 5 bases and 5 bases, with 16 bases remaining between them. This CDR3 has 15 amino acids. From germline, CDR1 is SGHTA and CDR2 FQGTGA. DNA of the CDR3: TGTGCCAGCAGCGCTTCGGGGTCAGGCCACAATGAGCAGTTCTTC. Amino acids: CASSASGSGHNEQFF.

This clone was counted a single time. The chain recombines TRBV27 with TRBJ2-7, with TRBD1 matching 7 bases. This CDR3 contains 14 residues. The V gene's germline CDR1 is MNHEY and CDR2 SMNVEV (reference sequence). V shed 6 bases and J 5 bases; nucleotides not matched to a gene: 10. CDR3 coding DNA: TGTGCCAGCAGGATCGACAGGGCCCGGGACGAGCAGTACTTC. Amino acids: CASRIDRARDEQYF.

V is TRBV28 and J is TRBJ1-4; possibly TRBD1 for D (6 bases). The CDR3 runs to 12 residues. V was trimmed by 6 bases and J by 10 bases, leaving 12 bases between them. Germline CDR1 and CDR2: MDHEN and SYDVKM. Written as DNA, the CDR3 is TGTGCCAGCAGCCGTAGCAGGGGAAAACTGTTTTTT. It codes for CASSRSRGKLFF.

This rearrangement joins TRBV30 to TRBJ2-7; TRBD2 matches 14 bases. The CDR3 has 17 residues. J was trimmed by 5 bases and V by 0 bases; bases with no gene match: 9. In germline, CDR1 is GTSNPN, CDR2 SVGIG (reference sequence). CDR3 amino acids: CAWSVQRLAGGRHEQYF. The CDR3 DNA sequence: TGTGCCTGGAGTGTACAGCGACTAGCGGGAGGGCGACACGAGCAGTACTTC.

The chain carries TRBV28 and TRBJ2-5; 10 nucleotides agree with TRBD2. Germline CDR1 MDHEN, CDR2 SYDVKM. This CDR3 comprises 15 residues. After removal of 6 bases from V and 5 bases from J, the junction contained 9 bases not matched to a gene. CDR3 loop: CASREAGTSVETQYF. The CDR3 DNA is TGTGCCAGCAGAGAGGCGGGGACTAGCGTTGAGACCCAGTACTTC.

The CDR3 nucleotides read TGCGCCAGCAGCTGGGACTTTCAAGAGACCCAGTACTTC. It specifies CASSWDFQETQYF. This sequence joins TRBV5-1 and TRBJ2-5; maybe TRBD2 (6 bases). The CDR3 is 13 amino acids. CDR1 is SGHRS and CDR2 is YFSETQ in the germline V gene. The germline V and J ends were trimmed by 3 bases and 2 bases, with 8 bases remaining between them.

The genes are TRBV2 and TRBJ2-1, with TRBD2 identical over 7 bases. Germline CDR1 and CDR2: SNHLY and FYNNEI. The CDR3 runs 16 residues. Unmatched junction bases numbered 7, after V lost 5 bases and J lost 0 bases. The CDR3 protein is CASSRRLAASYNEQFF. The CDR3 nucleotides read TGTGCCAGCAGTCGAAGACTAGCAGCCTCCTACAATGAGCAGTTCTTC. Variable domain in full (rest from reference TRBV2 and TRBJ2-1): EPEVTQTPSHQVTQMGQEVILRCVPISNHLYFYWYRQILGQKVEFLVSFYNNEISEKSEIFDDQFSVERPDGSNFTLKIRSTKLEDSAMYFCASSRRLAASYNEQFFGPGTRLTVL.